Reported below is one T cell receptor (beta chain). Trimming left V 4 bases short and J 4 bases short, with 8 bases between. Germline assignment: CDR1 KGHSH and CDR2 LQKENI. This CDR3 region has 13 residues. This sample is drawn from a study of T cell responses to AZD1222 COVID-19 vaccine. The protocol was immunoSEQ multiplex PCR, while the TCRdb copy is restricted to in-frame clones and leaves out a portion. The sample shows tens of thousands of clones, more than 85% of them seen only once. The rearrangement joins TRBV18 to TRBJ2-1; TRBD2 might be the D (6 bases). Sequences were derived from peripheral blood, sampled 28 days after the second AZD1222 dose. This receptor was obtained from an adult who received the AZD1222 COVID-19 vaccine. In DNA form, the CDR3 reads TGTGCCAGCTCACTAGGACTATACAATGAGCAGTTCTTC. Protein product: CASSLGLYNEQFF.